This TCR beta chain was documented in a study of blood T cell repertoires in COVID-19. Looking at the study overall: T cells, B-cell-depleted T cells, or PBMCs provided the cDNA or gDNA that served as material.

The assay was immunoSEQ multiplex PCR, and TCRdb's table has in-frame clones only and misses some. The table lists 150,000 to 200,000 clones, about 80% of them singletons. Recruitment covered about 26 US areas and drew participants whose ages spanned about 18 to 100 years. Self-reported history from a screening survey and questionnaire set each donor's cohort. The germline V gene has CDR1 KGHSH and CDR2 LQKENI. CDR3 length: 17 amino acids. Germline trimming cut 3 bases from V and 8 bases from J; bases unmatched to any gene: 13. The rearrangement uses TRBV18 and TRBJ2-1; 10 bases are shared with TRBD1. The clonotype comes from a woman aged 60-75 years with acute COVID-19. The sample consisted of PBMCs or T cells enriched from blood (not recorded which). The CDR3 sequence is CASSPRDRGILHDEQFF. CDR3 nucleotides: TGTGCCAGCTCACCCCGGGACAGGGGAATTCTCCACGATGAGCAGTTCTTC.